Sequencing of this TCR beta chain was carried out in a study of T cell responses to AZD1222 COVID-19 vaccine. A word on this clone: Its antigen remains unknown.

The table came from immunoSEQ multiplex PCR; TCRdb's copy has only in-frame clones and leaves some out. The data hold about 150,000 clones, with about 93% observed a single time. CDR1 and CDR2 (germline): MNHEY, SVGAGI. The CDR3 runs to 14 residues. V was pared by 2 bases and J by 7 bases, with 6 bases of the junction left unmatched. Study conclusions and caveats: Females outnumbered males among donors, who were mostly white British; clonal diversity was possibly underestimated.

The sample in question was peripheral blood, obtained on day 0 of AZD1222 vaccination. The chain employs TRBV6-5 and TRBJ1-2; 8 nucleotides align to TRBD1. The receptor's source is an adult in good health. The CDR3 is CASSYGQGGFGYTF. Written as DNA, the CDR3 is TGTGCCAGCAGTTACGGACAGGGAGGGTTTGGCTACACCTTC.